The 5 T cell receptor beta chains reported below all come from one sample, sequenced in a study of shared clonotypes between healthy human individuals (dated by TCRdb to the early 2020s). The library was produced with the immunoSEQ multiplex PCR assay. TCRdb provides this immuneACCESS table in a form limited to in-frame rearrangements. Some clones are lacking; in checked studies, under half of them reflect an unresolved V gene, and why the rest are absent is not known. This sample has over a million clones in its table, and about 80% of those were observed once. The ten largest clones capture 0.6% to 0.75% of the sample. Sample: memory CD4+ T cells from PBMCs. What the cell subset or site label conveys for this sample: CD45RA-negative fraction. All receptors derive from a man between 18 and 29 years old in good health. Some clones in this sample may be carry-over from other donors' samples.

In the case of this clone: Given the absence of the conserved phenylalanine or tryptophan at the CDR3 end, a read error is likely. The J gene is TRBJ2-7, the V gene TRBV5-6, with 8 nucleotides matching TRBD1. The CDR3 totals 15 residues. The V gene end was trimmed by 3 bases and the J gene end by 6 bases; junction bases not matched to a gene: 11. Looked up from germline, CDR1 is SGHDT and CDR2 is YYEEEE. CDR3 sequence (DNA): TGTGCCAGCAGCTGGACAGGGCACGGGTACGGCGAGCAGTACCTC. As protein: CASSWTGHGYGEQYL.

The J gene is TRBJ1-2, the V gene TRBV28; the match to TRBD1 covers 8 bases. The CDR3 spans 18 residues. The germline V gene encodes CDR1 MDHEN and CDR2 SYDVKM. With 6 bases clipped from V and 8 bases from J, the junction kept 23 bases outside the gene matches. In nucleotides, the CDR3 is TGTGCCAGCAGATCCGCGCCGGGACAGGATTCCCCTATCGGGGGCTACACCTTC. It codes for CASRSAPGQDSPIGGYTF.

This clone was counted a few times. This chain links TRBV7-3 with TRBJ2-1, with 9 nucleotides matching TRBD1. The V gene's germline CDR1 is SGHTA and CDR2 FQGTGA. V dropped 2 bases and J dropped 3; count of bases not matched to a gene: 2. The CDR3 totals 15 residues. The CDR3 reads CASSLAGQGYNEQFF. Here the CDR3 DNA reads TGTGCCAGCAGCTTAGCGGGACAGGGCTACAATGAGCAGTTCTTC.

The rearrangement links TRBV5-1 to TRBJ1-2; D is uncertain. V lost 2 bases to trimming and J lost 1 base, with 9 bases between them. CDR1 and CDR2 (germline): SGHRS, YFSETQ. The CDR3 runs to 14 residues. CDR3 bases: TGCGCCAGCAGCTTCAACAGCCTTAACTATGGCTACACCTTC. The encoded protein is CASSFNSLNYGYTF.

The chain employs TRBV5-1 and TRBJ2-7, with 9 bases identical to TRBD1. The CDR3 is 15 amino acids. The germline V gene encodes CDR1 SGHRS and CDR2 YFSETQ. Trimming took 2 bases from V and 5 from J; bases not matched to a gene: 8. The CDR3 here is CASSLPGQGGDEQYF. DNA for the CDR3: TGCGCCAGCAGCTTACCGGGACAGGGTGGGGACGAGCAGTACTTC.